These 32 T cell receptor beta chains were all obtained from the same sample, sequenced in a study of immune evolution from preneoplasia to lung adenocarcinoma. This table comes from immunoSEQ multiplex PCR, and its TCRdb copy is limited to in-frame clones, with some not included. The sample has 10,000 or so clones, roughly 83% seen once. Sequenced sample: FFPE minimally invasive lung adenocarcinoma tissue. These receptors were obtained from a donor older than 65 with lung adenocarcinoma.

The rearrangement links TRBV4-1 to TRBJ1-2; D is perhaps TRBD1 (5 bases). The CDR3 has 16 residues. Germline-derived CDR1 and CDR2 are MGHRA and YSYEKL. Trimming removed 1 base at V and 8 bases at J, with 20 bases between. The DNA of the CDR3 is TGCGCCAGCAGCCAAGTGGGGGATAGGGACCTTGAGGGCTACACCTTC. Translated: CASSQVGDRDLEGYTF.

The CDR3 is CASTEGSAGEQYF. The DNA for the CDR3 is TGCGCCAGCACGGAAGGGTCCGCCGGCGAGCAGTACTTC. This sequence joins TRBV5-1 and TRBJ2-7; D is ambiguous. The V gene's germline CDR1 is SGHRS and CDR2 YFSETQ. This CDR3 has 13 amino acids. Trimming removed 6 bases at V and 6 bases at J, with 16 bases between. The variable domain in full, with the rest retrieved from reference TRBV5-1 and TRBJ2-7, is KAGVTQTPRYLIKTRGQQVTLSCSPISGHRSVSWYQQTPGQGLQFLFEYFSETQRNKGNFPGRFSGRQFSNSRSEMNVSTLELGDSALYLCASTEGSAGEQYFGPGTRLTVT.

The genes are TRBV29-1 and TRBJ1-2; D gene unclear. In germline, CDR1 is SQVTM, CDR2 ANQGSEA. CDR3 size: 13 residues. Trimming cost V 6 bases and J 8 bases, with 19 bases left between them. The CDR3 loop is CSVYTSWGGGYTF. CDR3 DNA sequence: TGCAGCGTCTACACCTCATGGGGAGGAGGCTACACCTTC.

V and J are TRBV18 and TRBJ1-6; no clear D gene. Germline V gene data show CDR1 as KGHSH and CDR2 as LQKENI. Trimming took 2 bases from V and 5 from J, leaving 10 bases between them. The CDR3 covers 15 residues. CDR3 sequence reads: CASSPRASDNSPLHF. CDR3 sequence (DNA): TGTGCCAGCTCACCAAGGGCATCGGATAATTCACCCCTCCACTTT.

This clone came up once. The CDR3 sequence is CASSPLGVGSNQPQHF. The CDR3 region has the DNA TGTGCCAGCAGTCCCTTAGGGGTCGGTAGCAATCAGCCCCAGCATTTT. The gene calls are TRBV28 and TRBJ1-5; possible D gene TRBD1, 5 bases. The V end was cut by 5 bases, the J end by 0 bases, with 14 bases between. Germline V gene lookup returns CDR1 MDHEN and CDR2 SYDVKM. This CDR3 has 16 residues.

The chain couples TRBV25-1 to TRBJ2-5; weak D call: TRBD2 (8 bases). Between the trimmed V and J ends, which lost 8 bases and 2 bases, there was a span of 27 bases. CDR3 length: 18 residues. Germline V gene lookup returns CDR1 MGHDK and CDR2 SYGVNS. CDR3 coding DNA: TGTGCCAGCTCGTCGACAGGGCGGGAGGCCCTGGGACAAGAGACCCAGTACTTC. Its translation: CASSSTGREALGQETQYF.

This chain connects TRBV28 to TRBJ1-5, with D perhaps matching TRBD1 (5 bases). Germline CDR1 and CDR2: MDHEN and SYDVKM. The CDR3 length is 15 residues. Trimming removed 5 bases from V and 4 bases from J, with 15 bases in between. Written as DNA, the CDR3 is TGTGCCAGCAGTCCCCCCAGGGCGTTAAATCAGCCCCAGCATTTT. Its translation is CASSPPRALNQPQHF.

This clone was detected a few times. The chain couples TRBV5-5 to TRBJ2-1; 12 positions agree with TRBD2. After removal of 4 bases from V and 8 bases from J, the junction contained 13 bases not matched to a gene. Germline values: CDR1 SGHKS, CDR2 YYEKEE (reference sequence). This CDR3 has 17 amino acids. The CDR3 is CASSPFSTSGRADEQFF. Written as DNA, the CDR3 is TGTGCCAGCAGCCCGTTTTCGACTAGCGGGAGAGCGGATGAGCAGTTCTTC.

This chain uses TRBV29-1 with TRBJ2-2; tentative D call: TRBD1 (6 bases). V lost 7 bases and J lost 5, with 11 bases in between. This CDR3 is built from 12 residues. The germline gives CDR1 SQVTM, CDR2 ANQGSEA. The CDR3 nucleotides are TGCAGCGGCACTACAGGGACCGGGGAGCTGTTTTTT. Translation: CSGTTGTGELFF.

The rearrangement links TRBV28 to TRBJ1-5, with a possible D match to TRBD1 (6 bases). The CDR3 is 14 amino acids. V shed 5 bases and J shed 6 bases, with 14 bases lying between them. Germline V gene data show CDR1 as MDHEN and CDR2 as SYDVKM. The chain's CDR3 is CASSDTTRGQPQHF. CDR3 sequence (DNA): TGTGCCAGCAGTGACACCACCAGGGGTCAGCCCCAGCATTTT.

This clone was seen a single time. The chain carries TRBV27 and TRBJ1-5; D is unresolved. The V and J ends lost 5 bases and 6 bases respectively, with 11 bases between them. CDR3 length: 13 residues. Germline CDR1 MNHEY, CDR2 SMNVEV (reference sequence). CDR3 sequence: CASSTQSGQPQHF. DNA for the CDR3: TGTGCCAGCAGTACCCAATCCGGTCAGCCCCAGCATTTT.

This chain links TRBV5-1 with TRBJ1-3; unclear D gene. The V gene's germline CDR1 is SGHRS and CDR2 YFSETQ. Trimming stripped 0 bases from V and 0 bases from J, with 10 bases between. The CDR3 extends over 16 amino acids. The CDR3 spells CASSLGAAHSGNTIYF. The DNA for the CDR3 is TGCGCCAGCAGCTTGGGGGCAGCGCACTCTGGAAACACCATATATTTT.

V and J are TRBV2 and TRBJ1-4, with 7 bases that match TRBD1. Germline V gene lookup returns CDR1 SNHLY and CDR2 FYNNEI. Unmatched junction bases numbered 8, after V lost 6 bases and J lost 4 bases. The CDR3 contains 15 residues. CDR3 residues: CASRGDRAGNEKLFF. The CDR3 DNA reads TGTGCCAGCAGGGGAGACAGGGCTGGTAATGAAAAACTGTTTTTT.

The CDR3 is CASSKRTSGRQTQYF. The CDR3 nucleotides read TGTGCCAGCAGTAAGAGGACTAGCGGGAGGCAGACCCAGTACTTC. The rearrangement uses TRBV28 and TRBJ2-5; 14 nucleotides agree with TRBD2. Germline assignment: CDR1 MDHEN and CDR2 SYDVKM. V shed 5 bases, J shed 6 bases, and the junction held 5 bases outside the gene matches. The CDR3 loop spans 15 amino acids.

This clone was counted a few times. This chain joins TRBV5-1 and TRBJ1-3, with 7 bases that match TRBD1. J lost 0 bases, V lost 0 bases, and 3 bases had no gene match. CDR1 and CDR2 from the germline V gene are SGHRS and YFSETQ. This CDR3 spans 16 amino acids. CDR3 nucleotides: TGCGCCAGCAGCTTGGAGGGGGCTATCTCTGGAAACACCATATATTTT. It specifies CASSLEGAISGNTIYF.

This clone was observed a handful of times. This chain uses TRBV2 with TRBJ2-7; D gene ambiguous. This CDR3 has 15 residues. V lost 1 base and J 0 bases, leaving 10 bases between the germline ends. From germline, CDR1 is SNHLY and CDR2 FYNNEI. The CDR3 DNA sequence: TGTGCCAGCAGTGAAGGGACCTACGCCTCCTACGAGCAGTACTTC. It is translated as CASSEGTYASYEQYF.

The gene calls are TRBV7-3 and TRBJ2-5, with no clear D. The V end was cut by 2 bases, the J end by 4 bases, with 14 bases between. Germline lookup yields CDR1 SGHTA and CDR2 FQGTGA. The CDR3 has 15 residues. The CDR3 nucleotides are TGTGCCAGCAGCTTATTGGGCCGACTGGGAGAGACCCAGTACTTC. It translates to CASSLLGRLGETQYF.

The chain joins TRBV29-1 to TRBJ2-5; D is undetermined. In germline, CDR1 is SQVTM, CDR2 ANQGSEA. The CDR3 contains 14 residues. The germline V and J ends were trimmed by 0 bases and 7 bases, with 15 bases remaining between them. The CDR3 is CSVEDLSPWRTQYF. In nucleotides, the CDR3 is TGCAGCGTTGAAGATTTGAGCCCTTGGAGGACCCAGTACTTC. Filled out from reference TRBV29-1 and TRBJ2-5, the complete variable domain reads SAVISQKPSRDICQRGTSLTIQCQVDSQVTMMFWYRQQPGQSLTLIATANQGSEATYESGFVIDKFPISRPNLTFSTLTVSNMSPEDSSIYLCSVEDLSPWRTQYFGPGTRLLVL.

This sequence joins TRBV7-8 and TRBJ2-7; tentatively, D is TRBD1 (5 bases). This CDR3 has 17 residues. V was shortened by 0 bases and J by 1 base, with 16 bases between the two germline ends. Germline V gene data show CDR1 as SGHVS and CDR2 as FQNEAQ. CDR3 bases: TGTGCCAGCAGCTTAGCAGTTTTTGACAGAACGTCCTACGAGCAGTACTTC. Residues: CASSLAVFDRTSYEQYF.

There are a few counts of this clone. Other DNA sequences in this specimen translate into the identical CDR3. The chain has TRBV11-2 and TRBJ1-2; D uncertain. V was trimmed by 5 bases and J by 6 bases, leaving 10 bases between them. There are 12 residues in the CDR3. CDR1 and CDR2 (germline): SGHAT, FQNNGV. The CDR3 is CASSLTADGYTF. DNA of the CDR3: TGTGCCAGCAGCCTTACGGCGGATGGCTACACCTTC.

This chain links TRBV5-1 with TRBJ1-4; D unresolved. This CDR3 contains 13 residues. Looked up from germline, CDR1 is SGHRS and CDR2 is YFSETQ. Deletions cut 0 bases from V and 6 bases from J, with 6 bases between. The CDR3 DNA reads as TGCGCCAGCAGCTTGGAGGCAGATGAAAAACTGTTTTTT. Its protein is CASSLEADEKLFF.

This chain joins TRBV6-5 and TRBJ2-1, with D hard to call. In germline, CDR1 is MNHEY, CDR2 SVGAGI. Trimming stripped 3 bases from V and 7 bases from J, with 4 bases between. CDR3 size: 11 residues. CDR3 region: CASSYGNEQFF. The CDR3 region has the DNA TGTGCCAGCAGTTATGGGAATGAGCAGTTCTTC.

V gene TRBV30 combines with J gene TRBJ2-7; 7 bases line up with TRBD2. CDR3 size: 12 residues. Trimming removed 0 bases from V and 5 bases from J; junction bases left unmatched: 1. Germline V gene data show CDR1 as GTSNPN and CDR2 as SVGIG (reference sequence). The CDR3 nucleotides read TGTGCCTGGAGTGTCACTAGCGACGAGCAGTACTTC. This codes for CAWSVTSDEQYF. Drawing the rest from reference TRBV30 and TRBJ2-7, the complete variable domain is SQTIHQWPATLVQPVGSPLSLECTVEGTSNPNLYWYRQAAGRGLQLLFYSVGIGQISSEVPQNLSASRPQDRQFILSSKKLLLSDSGFYLCAWSVTSDEQYFGPGTRLTVT.

The chain employs TRBV12-5 and TRBJ2-1; 11 bases line up with TRBD2. This CDR3 comprises 17 residues. Germline loops: CDR1 LGHNT, CDR2 FRNRAP. J gave up 1 base and V 0 bases, and 2 bases lay outside the gene matches. The CDR3, as DNA: TGTGCTAGTGGTTTGGTACTAGCGGGAGAGTCCTACAATGAGCAGTTCTTC. The encoded protein is CASGLVLAGESYNEQFF.

This chain connects TRBV9 to TRBJ2-5; TRBD1 matches at 8 bases. The ends lost 3 bases at V and 4 bases at J; junction bases unmatched: 8. Germline-derived CDR1 and CDR2 are SGDLS and YYNGEE. The CDR3 is 15 residues long. CDR3 sequence (DNA): TGTGCCAGCAGCGGGTCGACAGGGGCAGCAGAGACCCAGTACTTC. It codes for CASSGSTGAAETQYF. Filled out from reference TRBV9 and TRBJ2-5, the complete variable domain reads DSGVTQTPKHLITATGQRVTLRCSPRSGDLSVYWYQQSLDQGLQFLIQYYNGEERAKGNILERFSAQQFPDLHSELNLSSLELGDSALYFCASSGSTGAAETQYFGPGTRLLVL.

The V call is TRBV29-1, the J call TRBJ1-4, with D unclear. The germline gives CDR1 SQVTM, CDR2 ANQGSEA. V was cut by 7 bases and J by 7 bases, with 13 bases left in between. CDR3 size: 12 residues. The CDR3 DNA sequence: TGCAGCGGTCGCTGGGGTAGTGAAAAACTGTTTTTT. Translated: CSGRWGSEKLFF.

V gene TRBV10-2 combines with J gene TRBJ2-6; no definite D call. Trimming took off 11 bases at V and 0 bases at J, with 11 bases between the two ends. The CDR3 has 14 amino acids. Germline V CDR1 and CDR2: WSHSY, SAAADI. CDR3 bases: TGCGCCCCTTTAGATAGCTCTGGGGCCAACGTCCTGACTTTC. Its protein product is CAPLDSSGANVLTF.

This clone turned up a few times. V usage is TRBV10-3 and J usage is TRBJ1-5, with D unclear. This CDR3 comprises 12 residues. V was cut by 6 bases and J by 3 bases, with 6 bases left in between. Germline CDR1 reads ENHRY; CDR2 reads SYGVKD. The CDR3 is CAISENNQPQHF. For the CDR3, the DNA is TGTGCCATCAGCGAAAACAATCAGCCCCAGCATTTT.

This sequence joins TRBV4-1 and TRBJ2-5; TRBD2 matches at 7 bases. V shed 1 base and J 4 bases; nucleotides not matched to a gene: 6. Looked up from germline, CDR1 is MGHRA and CDR2 is YSYEKL. This CDR3 comprises 15 residues. CDR3 sequence (DNA): TGCGCCAGCAGCCAAGGTCGGGGGGTTGGAGAGACCCAGTACTTC. Protein: CASSQGRGVGETQYF.

CDR3 loop: CAIRNRDNTEAFF. The DNA of the CDR3 is TGTGCCATCAGGAACCGGGACAACACTGAAGCTTTCTTT. The chain uses TRBV10-3 and TRBJ1-1; D is possibly TRBD1 (5 bases). This CDR3 comprises 13 residues. Germline V lookup: CDR1 ENHRY, CDR2 SYGVKD. V was pared by 6 bases and J by 2 bases, with 10 bases between.

This clone was seen a few times. The genes are TRBV5-1 and TRBJ2-7; tentatively, D is TRBD1 or TRBD2 (6 bases each). This CDR3 is 15 amino acids long. The V end lost 5 bases, the J end lost 6 bases, and 21 bases lay between the germline ends. Per the germline V gene, CDR1 is SGHRS and CDR2 is YFSETQ. The CDR3 bases are TGCGCCAGCAGTCCCGGGGGCCGGGGGTCATTCGAGCAGTACTTC. Protein product: CASSPGGRGSFEQYF. Full variable domain (missing parts from reference TRBV5-1 and TRBJ2-7): KAGVTQTPRYLIKTRGQQVTLSCSPISGHRSVSWYQQTPGQGLQFLFEYFSETQRNKGNFPGRFSGRQFSNSRSEMNVSTLELGDSALYLCASSPGGRGSFEQYFGPGTRLTVT.

V is TRBV10-3 and J is TRBJ2-7; 11 bases match TRBD2. This CDR3 is built from 16 residues. J lost 2 bases, V lost 2 bases, and 5 bases had no gene match. Germline loops: CDR1 ENHRY, CDR2 SYGVKD. The chain's CDR3 is CAISEALAGGTYEQYF. As DNA, the CDR3 is TGTGCCATCAGTGAGGCCTTAGCGGGGGGGACCTACGAGCAGTACTTC.